This T cell receptor beta chain is drawn from a study of shared clonotypes between healthy human individuals. On the study more broadly: CD4 naive and memory got three plates each, CD8 naive two, CD8 memory one.

Generated by immunoSEQ multiplex PCR, the TCRdb table keeps only in-frame clones and is missing some. Among just over 2,000,000 clones, 95% were seen once, and the ten largest hold around 0.13%. The V gene end was trimmed by 5 bases and the J gene end by 1 base; junction bases not matched to a gene: 6. CDR3 size: 15 residues. Germline V gene lookup returns CDR1 SEHNR and CDR2 FQNEAQ (reference sequence). CD45RA-negative memory and CD45RA+ naive subsets were split from the CD4+ cells. The table lists this clone with a few counts. The sample comprised naive CD4+ T cells sorted from blood. Subset: CD45RA+ positively selected. This TCR was sampled from a man between 18 and 35 years old in good health. The gene calls are TRBV7-9 and TRBJ2-3, with 7 bases matching TRBD1. The CDR3 DNA reads TGTGCCAGCAGCCCCTGGGACAGTGGCACAGATACGCAGTATTTT. Translation: CASSPWDSGTDTQYF.